What follows are 24 T cell receptor beta chains derived from one specimen sequenced in a study of siplizumab effects on memory and regulatory T cells (dated by TCRdb to about 2019). To prepare the library, the immunoSEQ multiplex PCR assay was applied. This is the immuneACCESS table as TCRdb keeps it, with only in-frame sequences that have V and J called. A part of the clones is gone; compared with another copy, unresolved V genes explain less than half, and the rest is unexplained. The sample table lists some 100,000 clones, about 94% of them with a count of one. The ten most abundant clones make up 1% to 1.5% of the sample. Material for sequencing was non-Treg CD4+ T cells sorted from blood. Read against the paper, the sample's cell subset or site label means: FACS-sorted unstimulated CD4+ non-regulatory T cells. All receptors come from a human donor in good health.

The chain couples TRBV19 to TRBJ2-1, with TRBD2 matching 7 bases. The CDR3 length is 15 residues. J lost 7 bases, V lost 3 bases, and 9 bases had no gene match. Germline V gives CDR1 LNHDA, CDR2 SQIVND (reference sequence). As DNA, the CDR3 is TGTGCCAGTAGTATCTCGACCTCAGCGGGGAATGAGCAGTTCTTC. It is translated as CASSISTSAGNEQFF.

The chain carries TRBV2 and TRBJ1-5; TRBD1 might be the D (5 bases). V lost 4 bases, J lost 5 bases, and 12 bases lay in between. In germline, CDR1 is SNHLY, CDR2 FYNNEI. This CDR3 comprises 14 residues. This CDR3 is CASSASGAYQPQHF. The CDR3 nucleotides read TGTGCCAGCAGTGCTAGCGGGGCCTATCAGCCCCAGCATTTT.

The chain has TRBV11-2 and TRBJ1-6, with a weak D call TRBD1 (6 bases). This CDR3 has 15 amino acids. Germline V gene lookup returns CDR1 SGHAT and CDR2 FQNNGV. V lost 2 bases to trimming and J lost 5 bases, with 10 bases between them. The CDR3 nucleotides are TGTGCCAGCAGCTTAACAGGGCTTCATAATTCACCCCTCCACTTT. Translation: CASSLTGLHNSPLHF.

The rearrangement links TRBV9 to TRBJ2-1; TRBD1 is a possible D gene (8 bases). This CDR3 comprises 15 residues. V was pared by 4 bases and J by 0 bases, with 11 bases between. Germline CDR1 reads SGDLS; CDR2 reads YYNGEE. The CDR3 protein is CASSYRGGSYNEQFF. CDR3 nucleotide sequence: TGTGCCAGCAGCTACAGGGGGGGCTCCTACAATGAGCAGTTCTTC.

J is TRBJ1-1 and V is TRBV27; D is ambiguous. Trimming removed 3 bases from V and 2 bases from J, with 10 bases in between. CDR1 is MNHEY, CDR2 SMNVEV, per germline (reference sequence). The CDR3 has 14 residues. CDR3 amino acids: CASSFAGANTEAFF. CDR3 DNA sequence: TGTGCCAGCAGTTTCGCGGGAGCTAACACTGAAGCTTTCTTT.

With respect to this clone: This same CDR3 is encoded by further DNA sequences in the sample. This rearrangement joins TRBV11-2 to TRBJ2-3, with 11 bases aligning to TRBD2. The CDR3 is made up of 16 amino acids. The trim removed 4 bases at V and 2 bases at J, leaving 5 bases unmatched. Per the germline V gene, CDR1 is SGHAT and CDR2 is FQNNGV. The CDR3 nucleotides read TGTGCCAGCAGCTCCTTAGCGGGAGGGGTCACAGATACGCAGTATTTT. As protein: CASSSLAGGVTDTQYF.

This sequence joins TRBV19 and TRBJ1-3; TRBD1 might be the D (5 bases). Germline CDR1 LNHDA, CDR2 SQIVND (reference sequence). The CDR3 has 15 residues. Trimming removed 5 bases at V and 2 bases at J, with 13 bases between. CDR3: CASSRSGTAGNTIYF. CDR3 coding DNA: TGTGCCAGTAGTCGGAGCGGGACGGCTGGAAACACCATATATTTT.

The rearrangement uses TRBV7-3 and TRBJ2-3; D uncertain. The CDR3 has 11 residues. Germline CDR1 SGHTA, CDR2 FQGTGA. Deletions cut 5 bases from V and 7 bases from J, with 7 bases between. The CDR3 spells CASSNKNTQYF. The CDR3 region has the DNA TGTGCCAGCAGCAACAAAAATACGCAGTATTTT.

This chain links TRBV19 with TRBJ1-5; D is possibly TRBD1 (6 bases). This CDR3 region has 17 residues. With 7 bases removed from V and 0 bases from J, the gap between germline ends came to 19 bases. CDR1 is LNHDA and CDR2 is SQIVND in the germline V gene (reference sequence). The CDR3 here is CASKYNRALYSNQPQHF. As DNA, the CDR3 is TGTGCCAGTAAGTACAACAGGGCATTATATAGCAATCAGCCCCAGCATTTT.

The chain joins TRBV19 to TRBJ2-4, with D maybe TRBD2 (6 bases). In germline, CDR1 is LNHDA, CDR2 SQIVND (reference sequence). V was pared by 6 bases and J by 4 bases, with 10 bases between. The CDR3 covers 13 residues. The CDR3 bases are TGTGCCAGTAGGCGGGACCTTAAAAACATTCAGTACTTC. It is translated as CASRRDLKNIQYF. Using reference TRBV19 and TRBJ2-4 for the parts outside the CDR3, the full variable domain is DGGITQSPKYLFRKEGQNVTLSCEQNLNHDAMYWYRQDPGQGLRLIYYSQIVNDFQKGDIAEGYSVSREKKESFPLTVTSAQKNPTAFYLCASRRDLKNIQYFGAGTRLSVL.

This chain uses TRBV19 with TRBJ2-4; TRBD1 is a possible D gene (6 bases). V dropped 6 bases and J dropped 10 bases, with 19 bases sitting between them. Per germline, CDR1 LNHDA and CDR2 SQIVND (reference sequence). This CDR3 is 14 amino acids long. CDR3 in DNA: TGTGCCAGTAGCCTCATGACGGACAGTCGGATTCAGTACTTC. As protein: CASSLMTDSRIQYF.

V is TRBV11-2 and J is TRBJ2-7, with 9 bases aligning to TRBD2. The CDR3 consists of 14 residues. The germline V gene has CDR1 SGHAT and CDR2 FQNNGV. V was clipped by 6 bases and J by 1 base; unmatched bases: 4. The CDR3 region has the DNA TGTGCCAGCAGACAAACTAGCGGGTCCTACGAGCAGTACTTC. It encodes CASRQTSGSYEQYF.

The chain carries TRBV5-4 and TRBJ1-5; D ambiguous. In germline, CDR1 is SGHNT, CDR2 YYREEE (reference sequence). CDR3 length: 14 amino acids. The V end was cut by 0 bases, the J end by 4 bases, with 8 bases between. The CDR3 coding sequence is TGTGCCAGCAGCTTGGACGGCTTAAATCAGCCCCAGCATTTT. The encoded protein is CASSLDGLNQPQHF.

The chain links TRBV7-2 to TRBJ2-3; TRBD2 matches 10 bases. V lost 2 bases, J lost 4 bases, and 3 bases stayed unmatched. This CDR3 is 15 amino acids long. Germline CDR1 and CDR2: SGHTA and FQGNSA. The DNA for the CDR3 is TGTGCCAGCAGCTTAACCAGCGGGAGGGCAGATACGCAGTATTTT. As protein: CASSLTSGRADTQYF.

The rearrangement links TRBV5-1 to TRBJ1-4; 8 bases match TRBD1. Losses at the gene ends were 4 bases for V and 3 bases for J; bases not matched to a gene: 8. There are 16 residues in the CDR3. Per the germline V gene, CDR1 is SGHRS and CDR2 is YFSETQ. The CDR3 DNA sequence: TGCGCCAGCAGCGGATCAGGGGGCAGAGCTAATGAAAAACTGTTTTTT. The encoded protein is CASSGSGGRANEKLFF.

This chain uses TRBV7-9 with TRBJ1-1, with 10 bases lining up with TRBD1. The CDR3 extends over 17 amino acids. After removal of 5 bases from V and 1 base from J, the junction contained 10 bases not matched to a gene. Germline CDR1 reads SEHNR; CDR2 reads FQNEAQ (reference sequence). CDR3 sequence (DNA): TGTGCCAGCAGCGTACGACAGGGGGCTACCTCGAACACTGAAGCTTTCTTT. Residues: CASSVRQGATSNTEAFF. Drawing the rest from reference TRBV7-9 and TRBJ1-1, the complete variable domain is DTGVSQNPRHKITKRGQNVTFRCDPISEHNRLYWYRQTLGQGPEFLTYFQNEAQLEKSRLLSDRFSAERPKGSFSTLEIQRTEQGDSAMYLCASSVRQGATSNTEAFFGQGTRLTVV.

The rearrangement joins TRBV10-2 to TRBJ1-5; D is uncertain. The CDR3 has 15 amino acids. V was pared by 0 bases and J by 6 bases, with 12 bases between. Germline V lookup: CDR1 WSHSY, CDR2 SAAADI. CDR3 nucleotides: TGCGCCAGCAGTGAGTCGTATGGGCGAGGTCAGCCCCAGCATTTT. Its protein is CASSESYGRGQPQHF.

The chain recombines TRBV10-2 with TRBJ2-5, with 14 positions matching TRBD2. CDR3 size: 18 residues. J was trimmed by 4 bases and V by 9 bases; bases with no gene match: 16. Germline lookup yields CDR1 WSHSY and CDR2 SAAADI. The CDR3 DNA sequence: TGCGCCAGTAGAAATCCGGGACTAGCGGGGGAAAGGGGAGAGACCCAGTACTTC. This gives the protein CASRNPGLAGERGETQYF.

The V call is TRBV19, the J call TRBJ2-7, with D perhaps TRBD1 (5 bases). Germline V gene sequence: CDR1 LNHDA, CDR2 SQIVND (reference sequence). This CDR3 spans 17 amino acids. Deletions cut 3 bases from V and 0 bases from J, with 18 bases between. The DNA for the CDR3 is TGTGCCAGTAGTATGAGTTCCGCAGGGTCCTTCTCCTACGAGCAGTACTTC. Its translation is CASSMSSAGSFSYEQYF.

This clone was observed once. The V call is TRBV28, the J call TRBJ2-1, with TRBD2 matching 10 bases. This CDR3 spans 15 amino acids. Unmatched junction bases numbered 14, after V lost 7 bases and J lost 11 bases. Germline V CDR1 and CDR2: MDHEN, SYDVKM. The CDR3 reads CASTPSLVSGRQQFF. CDR3 coding DNA: TGTGCCAGCACCCCTTCTCTCGTTAGCGGGAGGCAGCAGTTCTTC. Combining the CDR3 with reference TRBV28 and TRBJ2-1 gives the whole variable domain DVKVTQSSRYLVKRTGEKVFLECVQDMDHENMFWYRQDPGLGLRLIYFSYDVKMKEKGDIPEGYSVSREKKERFSLILESASTNQTSMYLCASTPSLVSGRQQFFGPGTRLTVL.

The CDR3 nucleotides are TGTGCCAGCAGCAAAGGACTAGCGGTGACCTACAATGAGCAGTTCTTC. This translates into CASSKGLAVTYNEQFF. The chain couples TRBV7-8 to TRBJ2-1; 10 bases line up with TRBD2. After removal of 5 bases from V and 2 bases from J, the junction contained 6 bases not matched to a gene. Germline CDR1 and CDR2: SGHVS and FQNEAQ. The CDR3 contains 16 residues.

The rearrangement joins TRBV4-1 to TRBJ2-7, with D maybe TRBD2 (6 bases). Trimming removed 1 base from V and 2 bases from J, with 15 bases in between. Germline assignment: CDR1 MGHRA and CDR2 YSYEKL. The CDR3 runs to 16 residues. CDR3 bases: TGCGCCAGCAGCCAAGCGATAGCGGATATGGCCTACGAGCAGTACTTC. Translation: CASSQAIADMAYEQYF.

The chain couples TRBV12-5 to TRBJ1-1, with TRBD1 identical over 7 bases. V shed 1 base, J shed 3 bases, and the junction held 2 bases outside the gene matches. The CDR3 runs to 14 residues. Per the germline V gene, CDR1 is LGHNT and CDR2 is FRNRAP. The CDR3 region has the DNA TGTGCTAGTGGTTTGGAGGGGGCGGACACTGAAGCTTTCTTT. It specifies CASGLEGADTEAFF.

Only a few counts were recorded for this clone. The rearrangement joins TRBV5-1 to TRBJ1-2, with unresolved D. Trimming left V 0 bases short and J 4 bases short, with 10 bases between. CDR1 and CDR2 (germline): SGHRS, YFSETQ. The length of the CDR3 is 14 residues. CDR3 sequence reads: CASSLEKRSYGYTF. CDR3 bases: TGCGCCAGCAGCTTGGAAAAACGATCCTATGGCTACACCTTC.